Below are 5 T cell receptor beta chains sequenced from a single sample in a study of cytomegalovirus exposure and HLA in healthy donors. This PCR relied on a set of 60 Vbeta primers and 13 Jbeta primers. Sequenced by immunoSEQ multiplex PCR; TCRdb stores in-frame clones only, minus some. Of roughly 100,000 clones listed, 60% to 85% were seen once; the top ten hold 7.5% to 10%. The sample comprised PBMCs. The receptor source for this set is a woman between 40 and 50 years old in good health and CMV-seropositive.

The V and J genes are TRBV19 and TRBJ1-5; perhaps TRBD1 as D (5 bases). This CDR3 contains 16 residues. Per the germline V gene, CDR1 is LNHDA and CDR2 is SQIVND (reference sequence). The V end was cut by 4 bases, the J end by 2 bases, with 15 bases between. The CDR3 DNA is TGTGCCAGTAGTAGAAGCGGGGGACGCGGCAATCAGCCCCAGCATTTT. Protein sequence: CASSRSGGRGNQPQHF.

CDR3 residues: CASSLWGVSNQPQHF. The CDR3, as DNA: TGCGCCAGCAGCCTCTGGGGGGTTAGCAATCAGCCCCAGCATTTT. The V gene is TRBV4-1, the J gene TRBJ1-5; possibly TRBD1 for D (5 bases). V was shortened by 4 bases and J by 0 bases, with 10 bases between the two germline ends. The CDR3 spans 15 residues. Germline values: CDR1 MGHRA, CDR2 YSYEKL.

The CDR3 loop is CASSDPGLAEPNEQFF. The CDR3 coding sequence is TGCGCCAGCAGTGACCCCGGACTAGCGGAGCCCAATGAGCAGTTCTTC. The chain has TRBV10-1 and TRBJ2-1, with TRBD2 matching over 10 bases. In germline, CDR1 is WNHNN, CDR2 SYGVQD (reference sequence). Trimming at V came to 3 bases and at J to 6 bases, leaving 8 bases not matched to a gene. The CDR3 is 16 amino acids.

The V call is TRBV10-1, the J call TRBJ1-1, with a possible D match to TRBD1 (6 bases). The CDR3 is 14 residues long. From germline, CDR1 is WNHNN and CDR2 SYGVQD (reference sequence). V lost 2 bases and J 1 base, leaving 8 bases between the germline ends. In DNA, the CDR3 is TGCGCCAGCAGTGAGCCAGGGGCGAACACTGAAGCTTTCTTT. Protein product: CASSEPGANTEAFF.

The chain carries TRBV6-5 and TRBJ1-5; tentatively, D is TRBD1 (6 bases). Germline CDR1 is MNHEY and CDR2 is SVGAGI. The CDR3 consists of 14 residues. V shed 6 bases and J shed 3 bases, with 12 bases lying between them. The CDR3 sequence: CASRRGQLNQPQHF. The CDR3 DNA sequence: TGTGCCAGCAGACGCGGACAGCTCAATCAGCCCCAGCATTTT.